This TCR beta chain was recovered during a study of OX40 agonist ivuxolimab in advanced cancers. Overall study results and limits: Compared with others, partial responders at 0.1-3.0 mg/kg displayed clonal expansion among the lowest.

The table came from immunoSEQ multiplex PCR; TCRdb's copy has only in-frame clones and leaves some out. The table includes about 70,000 clones, roughly nine tenths detected once. CDR3 size: 16 residues. In regard to this clone: Its matching antigen is unknown.

The clonotype comes from an adult with an advanced solid tumor such as melanoma, head and neck, liver or kidney cancer. The starting material was CD4+ or CD8+ T cells sorted from blood, obtained in a trial of the OX40 agonist ivuxolimab. The genes are TRBV21-1 and TRBJ2-7; the table's D call TRBD2 went unverified against the DNA. TRBV21-1 is annotated as a pseudogene. CDR3 nucleotides: TGTGCCAGCAGCAAAGAGGAGGGGCCGGGCTGGGGCGAGCAGTACTTC. This translates into CASSKEEGPGWGEQYF.